What follows are 2 T cell receptor beta chains derived from one specimen sequenced in a study of blood T cell repertoires in COVID-19. Only in-frame clones appear in the TCRdb table, and some are missing; sequencing was by immunoSEQ multiplex PCR. The data hold 70,000 to 100,000 clones, with 70% to 90% observed a single time. Sequencing was carried out using peripheral blood. The receptors derive from a woman aged 80 or over with active COVID-19.

This clone was detected only once. This chain connects TRBV7-2 to TRBJ1-1; 9 bases line up with TRBD1. Trimming cost V 4 bases and J 8 bases; bases outside gene matches: 5. The germline CDR1 and CDR2 sequences are SGHTA and FQGNSA. The CDR3 is 13 residues long. The CDR3 spells CASSSGQGTEAFF. The CDR3 DNA follows: TGTGCCAGCAGCTCGGGACAGGGTACCGAAGCTTTCTTT.

The chain is built from TRBV9 and TRBJ2-2; possible D gene TRBD1, 5 bases. In germline, CDR1 is SGDLS, CDR2 YYNGEE. V lost 0 bases and J 0 bases, leaving 9 bases between the germline ends. CDR3 length: 16 amino acids. The CDR3 DNA is TGTGCCAGCAGCGTAGATAGGGGAACGAACACCGGGGAGCTGTTTTTT. It yields the protein CASSVDRGTNTGELFF.